This entry is about one TCR beta chain. Method: immunoSEQ multiplex PCR; TCRdb's copy keeps in-frame clones and lacks some. This table holds more than 60,000 clones, 80% to 85% found once. V lost 4 bases to trimming and J lost 4 bases, with 16 bases between them. CDR3 length equals 15 residues. Germline CDR1 and CDR2: LNHDA and SQIVND (reference sequence). These data belong to a study of OX40 agonist ivuxolimab in advanced cancers. Study in general: Of mixed ages from about 20 to 80 and averaging roughly 60 years, the group was roughly 85% male.

This TCR came from an adult with an advanced solid tumor such as melanoma, head and neck, liver or kidney cancer. The specimen comprised CD4+ or CD8+ T cells sorted from blood, sampled in a trial of the OX40 agonist ivuxolimab. The chain is built from TRBV19 and TRBJ1-1; maybe TRBD1 (5 bases). The CDR3 spells CASSNGQRRGTEAFF. For the CDR3, the DNA is TGTGCCAGTAGTAACGGACAAAGAAGGGGCACTGAAGCTTTCTTT.